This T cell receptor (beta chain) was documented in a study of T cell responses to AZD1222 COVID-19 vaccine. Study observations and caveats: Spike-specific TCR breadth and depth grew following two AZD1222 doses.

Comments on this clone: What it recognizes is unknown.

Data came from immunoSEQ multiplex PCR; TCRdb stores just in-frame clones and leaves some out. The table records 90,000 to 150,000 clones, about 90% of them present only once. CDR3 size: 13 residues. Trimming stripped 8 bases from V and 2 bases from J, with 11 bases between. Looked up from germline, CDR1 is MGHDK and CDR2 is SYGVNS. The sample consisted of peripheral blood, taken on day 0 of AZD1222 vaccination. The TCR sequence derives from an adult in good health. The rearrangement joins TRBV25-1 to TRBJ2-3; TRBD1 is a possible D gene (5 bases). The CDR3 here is CASGDRYTDTQYF. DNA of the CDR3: TGTGCCAGCGGAGACAGATACACAGATACGCAGTATTTT.